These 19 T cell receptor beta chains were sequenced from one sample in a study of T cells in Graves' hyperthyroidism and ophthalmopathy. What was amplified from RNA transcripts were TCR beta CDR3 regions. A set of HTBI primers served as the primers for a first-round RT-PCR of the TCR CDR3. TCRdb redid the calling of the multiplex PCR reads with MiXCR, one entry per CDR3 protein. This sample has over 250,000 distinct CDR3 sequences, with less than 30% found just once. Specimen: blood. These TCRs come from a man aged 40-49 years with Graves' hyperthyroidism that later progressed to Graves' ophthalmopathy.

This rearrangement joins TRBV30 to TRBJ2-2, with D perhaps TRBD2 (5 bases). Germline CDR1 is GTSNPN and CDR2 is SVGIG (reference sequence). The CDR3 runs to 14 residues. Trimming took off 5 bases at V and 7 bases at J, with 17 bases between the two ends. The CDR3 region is CAWARIRAGGELFF. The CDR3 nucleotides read TGTGCCTGGGCCCGGATCCGTGCGGGCGGGGAGCTGTTTTTT. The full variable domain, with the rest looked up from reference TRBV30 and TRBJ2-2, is SQTIHQWPATLVQPVGSPLSLECTVEGTSNPNLYWYRQAAGRGLQLLFYSVGIGQISSEVPQNLSASRPQDRQFILSSKKLLLSDSGFYLCAWARIRAGGELFFGEGSRLTVL.

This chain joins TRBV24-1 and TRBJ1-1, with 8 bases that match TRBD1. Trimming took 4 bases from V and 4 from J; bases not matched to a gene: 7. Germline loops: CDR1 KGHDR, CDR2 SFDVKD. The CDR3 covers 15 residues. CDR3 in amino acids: CATSEAGGGSTEAFF. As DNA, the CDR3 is TGTGCCACCAGTGAGGCAGGGGGCGGTAGCACTGAAGCTTTCTTT.

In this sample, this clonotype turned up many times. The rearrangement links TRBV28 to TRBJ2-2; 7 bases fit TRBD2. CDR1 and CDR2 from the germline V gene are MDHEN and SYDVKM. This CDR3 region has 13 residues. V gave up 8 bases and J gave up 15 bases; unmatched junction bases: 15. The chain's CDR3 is CASGFPLRERVFF. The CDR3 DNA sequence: TGTGCCAGCGGATTCCCCTTGCGGGAGAGGGTGTTTTTT.

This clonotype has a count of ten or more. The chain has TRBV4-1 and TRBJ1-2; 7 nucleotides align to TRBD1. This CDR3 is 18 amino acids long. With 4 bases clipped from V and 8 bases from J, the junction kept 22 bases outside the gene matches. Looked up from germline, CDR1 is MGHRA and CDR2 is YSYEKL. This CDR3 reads CASSRTSGTEASLFGYTF. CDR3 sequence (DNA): TGCGCCAGCAGCCGAACCTCCGGGACAGAGGCTTCACTTTTCGGCTACACCTTC.

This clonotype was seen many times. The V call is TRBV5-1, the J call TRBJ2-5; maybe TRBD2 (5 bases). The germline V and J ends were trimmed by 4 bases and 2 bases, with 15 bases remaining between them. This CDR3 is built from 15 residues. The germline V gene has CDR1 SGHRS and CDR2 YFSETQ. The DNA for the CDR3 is TGCGCCAGCAGCCCAGATTCGGAGGCACAAGAGACCCAGTACTTC. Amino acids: CASSPDSEAQETQYF.

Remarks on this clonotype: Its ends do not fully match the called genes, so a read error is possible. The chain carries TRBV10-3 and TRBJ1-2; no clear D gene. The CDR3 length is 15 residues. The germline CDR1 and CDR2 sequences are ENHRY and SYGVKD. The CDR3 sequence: CAISEADLLFYSYTF. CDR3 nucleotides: TGTGCCATCAGTGAGGCCGACTTGTTGTTCTATAGCTACACCTTC.

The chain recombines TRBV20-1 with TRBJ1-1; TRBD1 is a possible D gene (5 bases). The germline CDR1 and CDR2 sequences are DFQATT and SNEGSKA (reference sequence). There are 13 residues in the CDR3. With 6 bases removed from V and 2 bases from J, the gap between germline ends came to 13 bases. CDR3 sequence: CSAGEGPNTEAFF. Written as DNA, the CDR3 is TGCAGTGCGGGAGAGGGACCTAACACTGAAGCTTTCTTT.

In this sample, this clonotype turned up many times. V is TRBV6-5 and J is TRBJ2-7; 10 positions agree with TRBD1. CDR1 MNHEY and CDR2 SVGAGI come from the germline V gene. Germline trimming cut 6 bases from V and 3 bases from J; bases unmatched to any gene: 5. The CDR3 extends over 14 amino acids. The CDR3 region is CASSPTGGFYEQYF. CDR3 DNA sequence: TGTGCCAGCAGCCCGACAGGGGGCTTCTACGAGCAGTACTTC.

CDR3 sequence reads: CASSSGSRGNTIYF. The CDR3 DNA reads as TGTGCCAGCAGTTCCGGATCCAGGGGAAACACCATATATTTT. The V and J genes are TRBV6-5 and TRBJ1-3; D is unclear. V gave up 4 bases and J gave up 4 bases, with 11 bases separating them. In germline, CDR1 is MNHEY, CDR2 SVGAGI. The CDR3 has 14 residues.

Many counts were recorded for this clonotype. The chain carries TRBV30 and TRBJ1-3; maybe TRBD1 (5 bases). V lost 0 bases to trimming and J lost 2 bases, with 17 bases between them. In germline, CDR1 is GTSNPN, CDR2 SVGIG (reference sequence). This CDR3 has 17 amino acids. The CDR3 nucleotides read TGTGCCTGGAGTGTTAGTACCGGGACCTTTACTGGAAACACCATATATTTT. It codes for CAWSVSTGTFTGNTIYF. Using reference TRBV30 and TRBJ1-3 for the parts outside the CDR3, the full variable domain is SQTIHQWPATLVQPVGSPLSLECTVEGTSNPNLYWYRQAAGRGLQLLFYSVGIGQISSEVPQNLSASRPQDRQFILSSKKLLLSDSGFYLCAWSVSTGTFTGNTIYFGEGSWLTVV.

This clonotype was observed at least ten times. CDR3 DNA sequence: TGTGCCAGCAGTTATCTAGGGGTGGAAGAGACCCAGTACTTC. It translates to CASSYLGVEETQYF. This chain uses TRBV6-5 with TRBJ2-5; D is possibly TRBD1 (5 bases). Germline V gene data show CDR1 as MNHEY and CDR2 as SVGAGI. V lost 3 bases and J 3 bases, leaving 11 bases between the germline ends. The CDR3 consists of 14 residues.

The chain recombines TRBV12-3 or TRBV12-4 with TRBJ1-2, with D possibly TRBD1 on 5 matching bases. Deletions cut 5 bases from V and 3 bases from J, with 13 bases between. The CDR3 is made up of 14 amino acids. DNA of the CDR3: TGTGCCAGCAGTCCCCGGGGGACCTACTATGGCTACACCTTC. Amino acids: CASSPRGTYYGYTF.

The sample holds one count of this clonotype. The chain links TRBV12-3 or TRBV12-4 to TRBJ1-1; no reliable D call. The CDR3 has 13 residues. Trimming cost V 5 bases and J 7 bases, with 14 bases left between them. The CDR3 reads CASSPFETDEAFF. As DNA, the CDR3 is TGTGCCAGCAGTCCATTTGAGACTGATGAAGCTTTCTTT.

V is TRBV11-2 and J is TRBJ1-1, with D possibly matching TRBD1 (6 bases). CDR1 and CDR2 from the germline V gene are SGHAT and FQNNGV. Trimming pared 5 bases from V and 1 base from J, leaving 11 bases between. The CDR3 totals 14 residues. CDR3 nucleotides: TGTGCCAGCAGCCTCACGACAGGGAACACTGAAGCTTTCTTT. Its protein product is CASSLTTGNTEAFF.

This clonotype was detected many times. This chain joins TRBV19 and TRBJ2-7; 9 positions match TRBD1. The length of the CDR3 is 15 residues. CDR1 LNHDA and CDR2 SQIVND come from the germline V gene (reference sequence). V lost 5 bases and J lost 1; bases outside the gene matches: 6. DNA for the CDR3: TGTGCCAGTAGTCTCGACAGGGGGTTGTCCTACGAGCAGTACTTC. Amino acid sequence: CASSLDRGLSYEQYF.

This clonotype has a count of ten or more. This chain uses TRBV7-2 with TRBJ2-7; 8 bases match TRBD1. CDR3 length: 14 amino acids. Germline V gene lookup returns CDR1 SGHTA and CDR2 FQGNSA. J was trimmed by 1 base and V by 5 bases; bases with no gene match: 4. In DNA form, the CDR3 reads TGTGCCAGCAGCGCTGACAGGGGATCCTACGAGCAGTACTTC. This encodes CASSADRGSYEQYF.

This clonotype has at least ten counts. CDR3 DNA sequence: TGTGCCTGGAGTGTACTCCAGGGATCCTATGGCTACACCTTC. It translates to CAWSVLQGSYGYTF. V and J are TRBV30 and TRBJ1-2; a possible D gene is TRBD1 (5 bases). The CDR3 runs to 14 residues. Germline CDR1 and CDR2: GTSNPN and SVGIG (reference sequence). The germline V and J ends were trimmed by 0 bases and 4 bases, with 12 bases remaining between them.

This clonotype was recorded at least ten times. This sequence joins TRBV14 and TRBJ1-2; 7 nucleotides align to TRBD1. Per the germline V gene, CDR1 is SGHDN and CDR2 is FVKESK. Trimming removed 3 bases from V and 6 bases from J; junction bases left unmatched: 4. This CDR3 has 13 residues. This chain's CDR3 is CASSHDRDHGYTF. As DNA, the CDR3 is TGTGCCAGCAGCCATGACAGGGATCATGGCTACACCTTC.

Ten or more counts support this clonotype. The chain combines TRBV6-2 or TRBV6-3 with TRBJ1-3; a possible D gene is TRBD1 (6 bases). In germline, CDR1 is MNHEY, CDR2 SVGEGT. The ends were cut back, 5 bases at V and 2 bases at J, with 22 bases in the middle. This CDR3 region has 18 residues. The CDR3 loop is CASSRYRVRGRAGNTIYF. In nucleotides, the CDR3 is TGTGCCAGCAGTCGTTATCGTGTCAGGGGCCGTGCTGGAAACACCATATATTTT.